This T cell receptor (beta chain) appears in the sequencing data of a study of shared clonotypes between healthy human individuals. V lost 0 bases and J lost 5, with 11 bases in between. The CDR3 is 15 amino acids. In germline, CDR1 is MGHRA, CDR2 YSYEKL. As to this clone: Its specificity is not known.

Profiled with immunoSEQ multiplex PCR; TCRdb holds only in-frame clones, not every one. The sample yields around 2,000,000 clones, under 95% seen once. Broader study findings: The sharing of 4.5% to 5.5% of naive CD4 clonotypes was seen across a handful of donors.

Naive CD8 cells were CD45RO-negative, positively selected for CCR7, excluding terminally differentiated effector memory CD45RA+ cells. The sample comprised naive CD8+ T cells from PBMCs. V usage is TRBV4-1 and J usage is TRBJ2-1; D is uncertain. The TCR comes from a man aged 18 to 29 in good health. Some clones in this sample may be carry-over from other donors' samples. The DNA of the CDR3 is TGCGCCAGCAGCCAAGACCCCGTACCCGACAATGAGCAGTTCTTC. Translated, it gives CASSQDPVPDNEQFF.